This section outlines one T cell receptor beta chain sequence together with its context. There is no known antigen for this receptor. It has no much larger one-base neighbor in the sample; base qualities were not kept. This record belongs to a study of T cells in Graves' hyperthyroidism and ophthalmopathy (dated by TCRdb to about 2019). Some background on the complete study: Peripheral blood samples were taken at the time of initial diagnosis, prior to any treatment. A discovery cohort of about a hundred patients, approximately 45 with Graves' ophthalmopathy and 55 to 65 with stable Graves' hyperthyroidism, was used to find distinguishing TCR V-J signatures. An independent validation cohort of around 19 hyperthyroidism patients and more than 15 patients who later progressed to ophthalmopathy tested prospective prediction of ophthalmopathy. The 95 to 100 discovery patients were randomly divided into training and test sets at a 7:3 ratio. In addition, the study compared T-cell repertoires in thyroid tissue and in blood from several Graves' hyperthyroidism patients. Once sampling was done, hyperthyroidism patients were given methimazole at a starting dose of 30 mg daily, whereas ophthalmopathy patients were given high-dose intravenous methylprednisolone. The paper reports TCR Vbeta CDR3 sequencing of about 140 peripheral blood samples: around 45 ophthalmopathy, 75 to 80 hyperthyroidism and about 17 progressor patients.

The TCR beta CDR3 regions were amplified from the RNA transcripts. The TCR CDR3 was subjected to a first round of RT-PCR using the HTBI primer set and the Qiagen OneStep RT-PCR kit. Libraries were constructed in a second round of multiplex PCR, after which size selection and purification were performed. Paired-end sequencing of the libraries was performed with 100 bp reads on an Illumina HiSeq2000. From the authors' description of their analysis: SOAPnuke was used to process the raw data, removing reads that contained adapters or uncalled bases, had a mean Phred below 15, or lacked an exact match to the constant primer or identifier. High-quality paired reads were merged with COPE v1.2.5, and unique nucleotide sequences were defined as clonotypes. MiTCR v1.1 was used to align clonotypes to the IMGT TRBV, TRBD and TRBJ reference segments. Only V-J combinations with frequency above 0.0001, covering 99.2% of repertoires, were analysed. The TCS score was defined as F50 (clonal expansion) divided by E x V (chaos), with BLOSUM62-based TCRdist calculated between CDR3 peptides within each V-J. Welch's t-statistics and random forest reduced roughly 530 V-J features to 13, which were used in a naive Bayes classifier (R e1071). TCRdb trimmed the raw reads at Q25, called clones with MiXCR and kept productive beta chains. A single entry per CDR3 protein holds the most common genes and DNA from its merged rows. The V and J calls shown here were made by TCRdb, not taken from the authors' results. This sample gives approximately 430,000 distinct CDR3 sequences in total; around 14% of them show up just once. Jointly, the top ten make up roughly 15% of the sample.

Graves' hyperthyroidism was defined as stable when no progression to ophthalmopathy occurred over 18 months of follow-up. Hyperthyroidism patients were newly diagnosed, had a disease duration of under 2 months, and were aged 18 to 65 years. Exclusion was applied to patients with uncontrolled infections, other autoimmune diseases, pregnancy or lactation. Diagnoses were based on clinical symptoms, serum thyroxine and TRAb, thyroid ultrasound and orbital computed tomography. PBMCs were separated from roughly 9.3 ml of fresh peripheral blood using Ficoll-Paque density gradient centrifugation. Trizol reagent was used to extract total RNA, and RNA quality was then checked on an Agilent 2100 Bioanalyzer. Overall study outcomes, separate from this receptor: Most expanded thyroid clonotypes (frequency above 0.001) were also found in blood, which suggests that blood repertoires may mirror thyroid immune responses. Ophthalmopathy was separated from stable hyperthyroidism by a 13 V-J signature model, with around 90% sensitivity and approximately 81% specificity obtained in cross-validation and 80%/75% obtained in testing. In validation, progression to ophthalmopathy was predicted by the model with around 71% sensitivity and 72% to 85% specificity, a median of approximately 6.5 months before onset. No statistical method was used to set the sample size in advance, and investigators knew the group allocation.

Measured from the cysteine to the phenylalanine, the CDR3 is 13 residues long. The entry retains the CDR3 DNA only, 39 bases that are in frame from base 1. Here V drops 5 bases and J drops 9 bases, and the junction holds 10 bases not matched to any gene. CDR1 and CDR2 are read off the germline V gene (reference sequence) as DFQATT and SNEGSKA. The source of this sequence is a woman aged 18 to 35 with Graves' hyperthyroidism. The V gene is TRBV20-1 and the J gene is TRBJ2-4; 7 central bases correspond to TRBD2. The sequencing input was blood. The nucleotide sequence reads TGCAGTGCTCATGCAAGCGGGGCGGTCATTCAGTACTTC. This encodes CSAHASGAVIQYF.